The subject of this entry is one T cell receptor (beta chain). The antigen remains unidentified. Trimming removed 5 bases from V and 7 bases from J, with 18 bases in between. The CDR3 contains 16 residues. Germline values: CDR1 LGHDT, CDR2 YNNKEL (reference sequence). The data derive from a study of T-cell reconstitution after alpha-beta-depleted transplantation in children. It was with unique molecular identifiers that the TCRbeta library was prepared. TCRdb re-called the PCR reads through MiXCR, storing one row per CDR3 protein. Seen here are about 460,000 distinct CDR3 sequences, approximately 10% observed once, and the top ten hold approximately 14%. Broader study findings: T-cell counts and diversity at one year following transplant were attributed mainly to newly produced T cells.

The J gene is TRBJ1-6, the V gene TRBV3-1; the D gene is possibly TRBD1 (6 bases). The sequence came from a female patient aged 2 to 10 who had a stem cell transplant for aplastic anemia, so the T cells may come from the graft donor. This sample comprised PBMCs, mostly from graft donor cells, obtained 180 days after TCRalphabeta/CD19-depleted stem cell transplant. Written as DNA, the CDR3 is TGTGCCAGCAGCTGGACAGCACTCCTTTCAAATTCACCCCTCCACTTT. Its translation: CASSWTALLSNSPLHF.